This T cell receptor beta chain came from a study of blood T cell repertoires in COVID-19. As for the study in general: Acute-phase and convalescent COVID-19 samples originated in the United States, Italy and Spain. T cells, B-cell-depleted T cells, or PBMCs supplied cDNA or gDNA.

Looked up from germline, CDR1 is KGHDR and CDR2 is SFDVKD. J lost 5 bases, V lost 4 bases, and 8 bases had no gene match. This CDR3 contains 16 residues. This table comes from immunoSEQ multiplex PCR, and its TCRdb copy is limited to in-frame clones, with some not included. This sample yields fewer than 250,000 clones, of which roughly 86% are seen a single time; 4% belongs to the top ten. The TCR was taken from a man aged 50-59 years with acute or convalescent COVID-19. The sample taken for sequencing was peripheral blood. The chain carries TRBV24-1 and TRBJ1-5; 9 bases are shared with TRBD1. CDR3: CATSDAGTGFDQPQHF. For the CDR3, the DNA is TGTGCCACCAGTGACGCCGGGACAGGGTTCGATCAGCCCCAGCATTTT.